These 7 T cell receptor beta chains originate from one sample sequenced in a study of cytomegalovirus exposure and HLA in healthy donors. Primers for the PCR totalled 60 Vbeta and 13 Jbeta. The table came from immunoSEQ multiplex PCR; TCRdb's copy has only in-frame clones and leaves some out. The sample has about 250,000 clones, 72% seen once. The material sequenced was PBMCs. These receptors were taken from a female donor in good health and CMV-seronegative.

This clone was seen only a few times. The V and J genes are TRBV28 and TRBJ1-1, with D perhaps matching TRBD1 (5 bases). The CDR3 spans 15 residues. Germline-derived CDR1 and CDR2 are MDHEN and SYDVKM. V was trimmed by 3 bases and J by 4 bases, leaving 15 bases between them. The CDR3 sequence: CASSLGWGGVTEAFF. CDR3 coding DNA: TGTGCCAGCAGTTTGGGGTGGGGCGGGGTCACTGAAGCTTTCTTT.

The rearrangement joins TRBV30 to TRBJ1-2; D is possibly TRBD1 (6 bases). Germline CDR1 GTSNPN, CDR2 SVGIG (reference sequence). The CDR3 length is 13 residues. The V gene lost 8 bases and the J gene lost 4 bases, with 17 bases spanning the gap. In nucleotides, the CDR3 is TGTGCCCTTCGGGGGAGGGGGGCCTATGGCTACACCTTC. Encoded protein: CALRGRGAYGYTF.

The DNA for the CDR3 is TGCAGCGTTGACTCTAGCGGGAATGAGCAGTTCTTC. The encoded protein is CSVDSSGNEQFF. The genes are TRBV29-1 and TRBJ2-1; 8 bases align to TRBD2. The CDR3 extends over 12 amino acids. The germline V gene has CDR1 SQVTM and CDR2 ANQGSEA. Trimming at V came to 3 bases and at J to 7 bases, leaving 2 bases not matched to a gene.

This clone was seen only once. The CDR3 reads CASSLAPGVFSNQPQHF. CDR3 sequence (DNA): TGTGCCAGCAGCTTAGCCCCAGGGGTTTTTAGCAATCAGCCCCAGCATTTT. V is TRBV7-8 and J is TRBJ1-5; the D gene is possibly TRBD1 (6 bases). The germline V and J ends were trimmed by 0 bases and 0 bases, with 12 bases remaining between them. This CDR3 has 17 amino acids. In germline, CDR1 is SGHVS, CDR2 FQNEAQ.

V and J are TRBV2 and TRBJ1-4; 9 nucleotides align to TRBD1. The germline V gene has CDR1 SNHLY and CDR2 FYNNEI. The V and J ends lost 3 bases and 8 bases, in that order; junction bases with no gene match: 4. The CDR3 runs 14 residues. The CDR3 nucleotides read TGTGCCAGCAGTGAGGACAGGGGACAGGAAAAACTGTTTTTT. The encoded protein is CASSEDRGQEKLFF.

The chain links TRBV28 to TRBJ1-2; 8 positions match TRBD1. Germline values: CDR1 MDHEN, CDR2 SYDVKM. This CDR3 is 15 amino acids long. V lost 0 bases and J lost 6; bases outside the gene matches: 6. The CDR3 protein is CASSLWTGEYDGYTF. DNA for the CDR3: TGTGCCAGCAGTTTATGGACAGGGGAATATGATGGCTACACCTTC.

This rearrangement joins TRBV6-6 to TRBJ2-7; a possible D gene is TRBD2 (5 bases). The CDR3 is 16 residues long. Trimming took off 5 bases at V and 0 bases at J, with 17 bases between the two ends. Germline loops: CDR1 MNHNY, CDR2 SVGAGI (reference sequence). The CDR3 DNA is TGTGCCAGCAGTCGGCTCGGACTGGATAGCTCCTACGAGCAGTACTTC. Its translation is CASSRLGLDSSYEQYF.